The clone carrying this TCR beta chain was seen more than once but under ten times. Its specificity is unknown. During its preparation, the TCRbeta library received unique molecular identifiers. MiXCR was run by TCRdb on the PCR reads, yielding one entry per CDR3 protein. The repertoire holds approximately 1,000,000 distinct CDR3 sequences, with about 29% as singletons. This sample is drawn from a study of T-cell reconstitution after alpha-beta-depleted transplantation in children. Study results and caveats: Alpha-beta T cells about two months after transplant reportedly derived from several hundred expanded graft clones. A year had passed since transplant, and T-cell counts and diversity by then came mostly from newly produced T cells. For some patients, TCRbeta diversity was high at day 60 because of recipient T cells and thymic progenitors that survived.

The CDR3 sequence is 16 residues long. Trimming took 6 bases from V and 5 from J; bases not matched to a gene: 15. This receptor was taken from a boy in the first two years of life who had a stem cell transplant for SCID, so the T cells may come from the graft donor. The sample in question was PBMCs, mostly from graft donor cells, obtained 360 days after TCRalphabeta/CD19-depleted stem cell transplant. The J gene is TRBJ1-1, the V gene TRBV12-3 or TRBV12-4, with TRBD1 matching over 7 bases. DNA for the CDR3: TGTGCCAGCAGCTTGAAACAGTCCGCCAGGGGGACTGAAGCTTTCTTT. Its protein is CASSLKQSARGTEAFF.